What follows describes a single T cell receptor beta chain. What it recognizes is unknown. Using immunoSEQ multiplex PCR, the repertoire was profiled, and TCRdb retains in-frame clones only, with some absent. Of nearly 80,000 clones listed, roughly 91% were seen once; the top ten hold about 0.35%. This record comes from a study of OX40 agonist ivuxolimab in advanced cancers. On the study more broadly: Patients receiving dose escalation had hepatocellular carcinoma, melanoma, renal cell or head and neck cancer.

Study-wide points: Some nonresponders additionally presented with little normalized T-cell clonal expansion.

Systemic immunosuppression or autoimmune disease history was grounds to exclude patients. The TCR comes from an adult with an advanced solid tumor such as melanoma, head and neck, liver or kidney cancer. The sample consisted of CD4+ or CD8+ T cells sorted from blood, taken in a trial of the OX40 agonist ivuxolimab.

CDR3 sequence: CASSSPSGNTIYF. The CDR3 bases are TGTGCCAGCAGTTCCCCCTCTGGAAACACCATATATTTT. This sequence joins TRBV2 and TRBJ1-3; no clear D gene. Trimming removed 5 bases from V and 0 bases from J, with 5 bases in between. The CDR3 is made up of 13 amino acids. Per the germline V gene, CDR1 is SNHLY and CDR2 is FYNNEI.